These 17 T cell receptor beta chains were sequenced from one sample in a study of regulatory T cells in long-lasting Graves disease. Described time point: persistent/refractory GD, antithyroid drugs over 5 years with positive TRAb. Scientists built the TCR library using RNA that was extracted from PBMCs. Library construction for TCR beta used iRepertoire HTBI primers and Arm-PCR of CDR3 regions. TCRdb independently ran MiXCR on the multiplex PCR reads; one entry per CDR3 protein. The data contain 350,000 to 450,000 distinct CDR3 sequences, around 23% of them singletons. The sample was peripheral blood mononuclear cells (PBMCs), taken when the disease was refractory, from a patient treated with antithyroid drugs. The receptors here all came from a woman between 35 and 50 years old with Graves disease.

This clonotype was seen ten or more times. The V gene is TRBV5-5, the J gene TRBJ2-5, with D unclear. Trimming left V 4 bases short and J 2 bases short, with 15 bases between. The CDR3 has 15 amino acids. Germline V CDR1 and CDR2: SGHKS, YYEKEE (reference sequence). In DNA form, the CDR3 reads TGTGCCAGCAGCCCCCCGCCAAGCACACAAGAGACCCAGTACTTC. It codes for CASSPPPSTQETQYF.

This clonotype was detected ten times or more. The J gene is TRBJ2-7, the V gene TRBV7-2, with TRBD2 matching over 8 bases. The CDR3 contains 16 residues. Germline assignment: CDR1 SGHTA and CDR2 FQGNSA. After removal of 2 bases from V and 5 bases from J, the junction contained 11 bases not matched to a gene. CDR3 region: CASSLSWSGGPHEQYF. As DNA, the CDR3 is TGTGCCAGCAGCTTAAGCTGGTCGGGAGGGCCCCACGAGCAGTACTTC.

The gene calls are TRBV5-1 and TRBJ2-2, with D perhaps TRBD2 (7 bases). V lost 3 bases and J lost 4, with 25 bases in between. The CDR3 loop spans 19 amino acids. The germline V gene has CDR1 SGHRS and CDR2 YFSETQ. The DNA of the CDR3 is TGCGCCAGCAGCTACCGGGAAATCAGGCGGGGGCCTAGCACCGGGGAGCTGTTTTTT. Protein product: CASSYREIRRGPSTGELFF.

This clonotype has a handful of counts. The chain joins TRBV6-2 or TRBV6-3 to TRBJ2-5, with D maybe TRBD1 (6 bases). The CDR3 is 14 residues long. Germline V gives CDR1 MNHEY, CDR2 SVGEGT. With 0 bases removed from V and 5 bases from J, the gap between germline ends came to 10 bases. The CDR3 DNA follows: TGTGCCAGCAGTTACTCGGGGGCGGATGAGACCCAGTACTTC. Translation gives CASSYSGADETQYF.

CDR3: CASSEGSNYGYTF. DNA of the CDR3: TGTGCCAGCAGCGAGGGGTCGAACTATGGCTACACCTTC. This rearrangement joins TRBV5-6 to TRBJ1-2, with D perhaps matching TRBD1 (5 bases). CDR1 is SGHDT, CDR2 YYEEEE, per germline. V was cut by 4 bases and J by 2 bases, with 9 bases left in between. This CDR3 is 13 amino acids long.

In regard to this clonotype: Compared with germline, one end of the junction differs, possibly owing to a read error. The chain employs TRBV7-9 and TRBJ2-7, with a tentative D call TRBD1 (5 bases). The germline gives CDR1 SEHNR, CDR2 FQNEAQ (reference sequence). There are 12 residues in the CDR3. The CDR3 loop reads CAGSFPGNEQYF. In nucleotides, the CDR3 is TGTGCCGGCAGCTTCCCAGGGAACGAGCAGTACTTC.

As to this clonotype: A far bigger clonotype differs at one base, so this is likely a read error. This is likely a read error, given that the CDR3 carries no conserved phenylalanine or tryptophan at its end. This sequence joins TRBV28 and TRBJ2-5; D not certain. CDR3 length equals 13 residues. Germline V gives CDR1 MDHEN, CDR2 SYDVKM. V was pared by 6 bases and J by 1 base, with 9 bases between. CDR3 in amino acids: CASSQAGQETQYL. The CDR3 DNA reads as TGTGCCAGCAGCCAAGCTGGCCAAGAGACCCAGTACCTC.

In its sample, this clonotype was seen many times. This chain connects TRBV20-1 to TRBJ1-6; TRBD1 agrees at 9 bases. V lost 6 bases to trimming and J lost 8 bases; unmatched junction nucleotides: 5. CDR1 DFQATT and CDR2 SNEGSKA come from the germline V gene (reference sequence). The CDR3 runs to 13 residues. The CDR3 coding sequence is TGCAGTGCCGGACAGGGGCTGGATTCACCCCTCCACTTT. This translates into CSAGQGLDSPLHF.

This clonotype was counted many times. V usage is TRBV28 and J usage is TRBJ1-2; D possibly corresponds to TRBD1 (5 bases). Germline CDR1 is MDHEN and CDR2 is SYDVKM. This CDR3 comprises 13 residues. V was trimmed by 3 bases and J by 4 bases, leaving 9 bases between them. Here the CDR3 DNA reads TGTGCCAGCAGTTTCGGGGGAGTCTATGGCTACACCTTC. Protein sequence: CASSFGGVYGYTF.

This clonotype was observed many times. The CDR3 region is CSVTAQRPQETQYF. The DNA for the CDR3 is TGCAGCGTTACGGCGCAGCGCCCGCAAGAGACCCAGTACTTC. The V gene is TRBV29-1, the J gene TRBJ2-5, with D unclear. This CDR3 spans 14 amino acids. V lost 5 bases to trimming and J lost 2 bases, with 15 bases between them. Germline-derived CDR1 and CDR2 are SQVTM and ANQGSEA. The variable domain in full, with the rest retrieved from reference TRBV29-1 and TRBJ2-5, is SAVISQKPSRDICQRGTSLTIQCQVDSQVTMMFWYRQQPGQSLTLIATANQGSEATYESGFVIDKFPISRPNLTFSTLTVSNMSPEDSSIYLCSVTAQRPQETQYFGPGTRLLVL.

This clonotype was detected many times. The chain is built from TRBV28 and TRBJ2-5, with unresolved D. Trimming took 6 bases from V and 3 from J, leaving 8 bases between them. Per germline, CDR1 MDHEN and CDR2 SYDVKM. CDR3 length: 12 residues. CDR3 sequence reads: CASRGLKETQYF. CDR3 nucleotide sequence: TGTGCCAGCAGAGGCCTAAAAGAGACCCAGTACTTC.

This clonotype appeared many times. V and J are TRBV7-8 and TRBJ1-5, with D uncertain. The CDR3 has 15 amino acids. Trimming shortened V by 3 bases and J by 7 bases, and 16 bases separated the two germline ends. Germline V gene sequence: CDR1 SGHVS, CDR2 FQNEAQ. Here the CDR3 reads CASSFSYRGLQPQHF. The CDR3 DNA follows: TGTGCCAGCAGCTTTAGTTATCGCGGTCTCCAGCCCCAGCATTTT.

The rearrangement joins TRBV12-3 or TRBV12-4 to TRBJ2-2; 9 positions agree with TRBD1. The V segment lost 3 bases and the J segment 3 bases; nucleotides outside the gene matches: 5. The CDR3 length is 16 residues. CDR3 sequence reads: CASSLSYRGHTGELFF. DNA for the CDR3: TGTGCCAGCAGTTTGAGTTACAGGGGGCACACCGGGGAGCTGTTTTTT.

The CDR3 nucleotides are TGCAGCGTTGAACCCCGCCGACAGAGCCAGATTTGGGGTACGCAGTATTTT. Protein sequence: CSVEPRRQSQIWGTQYF. The chain has TRBV29-1 and TRBJ2-3, with a tentative D call TRBD1 (5 bases). CDR1 is SQVTM and CDR2 is ANQGSEA in the germline V gene. V lost 2 bases, J lost 8 bases, and 26 bases lay in between. The CDR3 sequence is 17 residues long.

This clonotype was seen at least ten times. The chain uses TRBV28 and TRBJ1-5, with a tentative D call TRBD1 (5 bases). Germline lookup yields CDR1 MDHEN and CDR2 SYDVKM. The CDR3 consists of 15 residues. V lost 6 bases to trimming and J lost 1 base, with 13 bases between them. CDR3 residues: CASRRPRQSNQPQHF. The DNA for the CDR3 is TGTGCCAGCAGAAGGCCCCGACAGAGCAATCAGCCCCAGCATTTT.

The table lists this clonotype with many counts. The chain couples TRBV6-1 to TRBJ1-4; 10 nucleotides line up with TRBD1. The CDR3 is 14 residues long. Per the germline V gene, CDR1 is MNHNS and CDR2 is SASEGT. V gave up 3 bases and J gave up 10 bases; unmatched junction bases: 5. The CDR3 coding sequence is TGTGCCAGCAGTGAGACAGGGGGCCTCGGAAAACTGTTTTTT. Translation gives CASSETGGLGKLFF.

The chain joins TRBV7-9 to TRBJ1-3; D possibly corresponds to TRBD1 (5 bases). The CDR3 totals 17 residues. The V gene lost 1 base and the J gene lost 0 bases, with 13 bases spanning the gap. The V gene's germline CDR1 is SEHNR and CDR2 FQNEAQ (reference sequence). The CDR3: CASSLEGLPISGNTIYF. CDR3 coding DNA: TGTGCCAGCAGCTTAGAGGGACTTCCTATCTCTGGAAACACCATATATTTT.